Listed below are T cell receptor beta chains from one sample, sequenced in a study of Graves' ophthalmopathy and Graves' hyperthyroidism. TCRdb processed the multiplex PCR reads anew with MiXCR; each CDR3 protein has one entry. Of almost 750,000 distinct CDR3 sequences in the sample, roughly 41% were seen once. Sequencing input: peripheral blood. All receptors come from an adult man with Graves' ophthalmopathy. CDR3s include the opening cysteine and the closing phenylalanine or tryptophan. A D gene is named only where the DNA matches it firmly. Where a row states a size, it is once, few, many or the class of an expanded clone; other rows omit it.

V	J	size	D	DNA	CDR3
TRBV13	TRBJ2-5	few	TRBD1	TGTGCCAGCAGCCCTATGACAGGGGGCCGTCAAGAGACCCAGTACTTC	CASSPMTGGRQETQYF
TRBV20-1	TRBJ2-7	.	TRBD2	TGCAGTGCTAGAGACCGGACTAGCTATTCGTCCGAGCAGTACTTC	CSARDRTSYSSEQYF
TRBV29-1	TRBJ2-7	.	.	TGCAGCGCTACGTCTCCGGGAGTAACTCAGGACTACGAGCAGTACTTC	CSATSPGVTQDYEQYF
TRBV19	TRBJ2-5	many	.	TGTGCCTCCCGGTCCGAGGGGATGAGGGAGACCCAGTACTTC	CASRSEGMRETQYF
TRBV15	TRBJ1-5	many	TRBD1	TGTGCCACCAGCGGGGACAGGGCGAGCAATCAGCCCCAGCATTTT	CATSGDRASNQPQHF
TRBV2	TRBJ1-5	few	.	TGTGCCAGCAGTGACAGCTTGAATCAGCCCCAGCATTTT	CASSDSLNQPQHF
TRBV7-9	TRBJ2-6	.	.	TGTGCCAGCAGCTCCGGGGCGGTCCTGACTTTC	CASSSGAVLTF
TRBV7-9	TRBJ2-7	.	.	TGTGCCAGCAGCTTAGCTTCGGCCAGGACGTACGAGCAGTACTTC	CASSLASARTYEQYF
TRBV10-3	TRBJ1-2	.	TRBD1	TGTGCCAGCGGCCTCGGGACAGGGGGCGGCTACACCTTC	CASGLGTGGGYTF
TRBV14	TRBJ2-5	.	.	TGTGCCAGCAGCGCCCCACTAGCGCACACAGGGGAGACCCAGTACTTC	CASSAPLAHTGETQYF
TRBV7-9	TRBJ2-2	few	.	TGTGCCAGCAGCTTACTTACGAACACCGGGGAGCTGTTTTTT	CASSLLTNTGELFF
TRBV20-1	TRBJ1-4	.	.	TGCAGTGCTAGACCTACAGGGCCCGATGAAAAACTGTTTTTT	CSARPTGPDEKLFF
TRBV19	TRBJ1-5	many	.	TGTGCCAGTGATATAACAGGGTTCAATCAGCCCCAGCATTTT	CASDITGFNQPQHF
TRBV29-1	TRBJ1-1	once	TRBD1	TGCAGCGCCTCCGGGACAGGGGACTTCTTT	CSASGTGDFF
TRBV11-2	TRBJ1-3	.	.	TGTGCCAGTAGCTTATACCCAGGCCTTAGCTCTGGAAGCACCATATATTTT	CASSLYPGLSSGSTIYF
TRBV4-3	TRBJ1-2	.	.	TGCGCCAGCAGCCAAGATCCGGACAGAACTTACTATGGCTACACCTTC	CASSQDPDRTYYGYTF
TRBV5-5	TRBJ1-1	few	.	TGTGCCAGCAGCTTCGTCGCGGGGCTTGGGAACACTGAAGCTTTCTTT	CASSFVAGLGNTEAFF
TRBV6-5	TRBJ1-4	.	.	TGTGCCAGCAGTTACTCGGGTCTCTTGGGGGAGAAACTGTTTTTT	CASSYSGLLGEKLFF
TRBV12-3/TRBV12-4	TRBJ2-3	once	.	TGTGCCAGCAGTTGGAGCAGGAGCACAGATACGCAGTATTTT	CASSWSRSTDTQYF
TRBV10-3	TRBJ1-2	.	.	TGTGCGGCAGGGACTCCCTCCCCTGGCTACACCTTC	CAAGTPSPGYTF
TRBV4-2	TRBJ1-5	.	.	TGTGCCAGCAGCCAAGACAGGGGAGTCAATCAGCCCCAGCATTTT	CASSQDRGVNQPQHF
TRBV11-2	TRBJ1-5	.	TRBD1	TGTGCCAGCAGCGTACGACAGGGGGGCAGTCAGCCCCAGCATTTT	CASSVRQGGSQPQHF
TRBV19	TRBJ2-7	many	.	TGTGCCAGTAGTGGGCAGCTAACCTACGAGCAGTACTTC	CASSGQLTYEQYF
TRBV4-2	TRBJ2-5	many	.	TGTGCCAGCAGCCAAGATCAAGAGACCCAGTACTTC	CASSQDQETQYF
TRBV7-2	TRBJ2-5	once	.	TGTGCCAGCAGCTCCATCCGGGGATTAGAGACCCAGTACTTC	CASSSIRGLETQYF
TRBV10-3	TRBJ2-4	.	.	TGTGCCATCAGTGAGCAGGGAGGCAAAAACATTCAGTACTTC	CAISEQGGKNIQYF
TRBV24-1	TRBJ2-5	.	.	TGTGCCACCAGTGTTTCACGGGGATTTAGGCAGAGGGCCCAGTGCTTC	CATSVSRGFRQRAQCF
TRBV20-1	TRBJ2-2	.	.	TGCAGTGCTAGAGATACGGCTAGCGGGGAGCTGTTTTTT	CSARDTASGELFF